This passage covers 10 T cell receptor beta chains from one sample sequenced in a study of T cells in Graves' hyperthyroidism and ophthalmopathy. The source material, RNA transcripts, was used to amplify TCR beta CDR3 regions. TCR CDR3 regions were first amplified by RT-PCR with HTBI primers. In TCRdb, the multiplex PCR reads were re-called with MiXCR into one record per CDR3 protein. Here the sample spans about 500,000 distinct CDR3 sequences, roughly 15% being singletons. Input material: blood. These receptors originate from a woman aged 25-40 years with Graves' ophthalmopathy.

This clonotype was recorded many times. This chain links TRBV7-2 with TRBJ2-5; D may be TRBD1 (5 bases). This CDR3 region has 13 residues. Germline V lookup: CDR1 SGHTA, CDR2 FQGNSA. V was pared by 3 bases and J by 5 bases, with 10 bases between. CDR3 protein: CASSFLGDETQYF. The CDR3 DNA is TGTGCCAGCAGCTTTCTAGGGGATGAGACCCAGTACTTC.

The V gene is TRBV7-2, the J gene TRBJ2-5; D unresolved. V lost 10 bases to trimming and J lost 3 bases, with 15 bases between them. CDR1 is SGHTA, CDR2 FQGNSA, per germline. The CDR3 runs to 13 residues. CDR3 sequence: CANSRRSKETQYF. DNA for the CDR3: TGTGCCAACTCCCGGCGGTCGAAAGAGACCCAGTACTTC.

This clonotype was recorded a few times. The V gene is TRBV20-1, the J gene TRBJ2-1, with D perhaps matching TRBD2 (6 bases). CDR1 and CDR2 (germline): DFQATT, SNEGSKA (reference sequence). There are 12 residues in the CDR3. Trimming stripped 5 bases from V and 3 bases from J, with 8 bases between. This CDR3 reads CSAGRDYNEQFF. The CDR3 DNA sequence: TGCAGTGCTGGGCGGGACTACAATGAGCAGTTCTTC.

The chain couples TRBV28 to TRBJ2-1, with a possible D match to TRBD2 (5 bases). Trimming shortened V by 1 base and J by 9 bases, and 22 bases separated the two germline ends. There are 17 residues in the CDR3. CDR1 and CDR2 (germline): MDHEN, SYDVKM. DNA for the CDR3: TGTGCCAGCAGTTTATATAGCAGGATAGGAGGTACTATTGAGCAGTTCTTC. Amino acids: CASSLYSRIGGTIEQFF.

This clonotype was detected many times. The chain recombines TRBV28 with TRBJ2-7, with D possibly called TRBD1 or TRBD2 (5 bases each). The CDR3 spans 12 residues. The germline CDR1 and CDR2 sequences are MDHEN and SYDVKM. Trimming left V 2 bases short and J 7 bases short, with 9 bases between. The CDR3 nucleotides read TGTGCCAGCAGTTTAACTTGGGGGGAGCAGTACTTC. This sequence encodes CASSLTWGEQYF.

This rearrangement joins TRBV7-9 to TRBJ2-2; 9 positions agree with TRBD1. Trimming cost V 5 bases and J 5 bases; bases outside gene matches: 12. CDR3 length: 17 amino acids. Germline loops: CDR1 SEHNR, CDR2 FQNEAQ (reference sequence). The CDR3 nucleotides read TGTGCCAGCAGCCCACAACAGGGGGCAGGACAGACCGGGGAGCTGTTTTTT. It translates to CASSPQQGAGQTGELFF.

This chain links TRBV12-3 or TRBV12-4 with TRBJ2-1; 11 bases are shared with TRBD2. The CDR3 sequence is 20 residues long. Unmatched junction bases numbered 17, after V lost 2 bases and J lost 5 bases. The CDR3 spells CASSLKRRGLAGGRDNEQFF. The CDR3 DNA follows: TGTGCCAGCAGTTTAAAACGGAGGGGGCTAGCGGGAGGCAGGGACAATGAGCAGTTCTTC.

This clonotype was seen at least ten times. V gene TRBV28 combines with J gene TRBJ2-3; D perhaps matches TRBD1 (6 bases). In germline, CDR1 is MDHEN, CDR2 SYDVKM. The CDR3 totals 15 residues. V lost 8 bases, J lost 0 bases, and 15 bases lay in between. The CDR3 sequence: CASSTGHASTDTQYF. CDR3 bases: TGTGCCAGCTCGACAGGCCACGCTAGCACAGATACGCAGTATTTT.

This clonotype was found many times. The chain uses TRBV20-1 and TRBJ2-2; a possible D gene is TRBD2 (6 bases). Trimming stripped 0 bases from V and 0 bases from J, with 8 bases between. Germline V gene sequence: CDR1 DFQATT, CDR2 SNEGSKA (reference sequence). The CDR3 contains 15 residues. CDR3 sequence (DNA): TGCAGTGCTAGAGAGGGACTGTCGAACACCGGGGAGCTGTTTTTT. This sequence encodes CSAREGLSNTGELFF.

V gene TRBV19 combines with J gene TRBJ1-2; perhaps TRBD1 as D (6 bases). CDR3 size: 13 residues. Germline V gene sequence: CDR1 LNHDA, CDR2 SQIVND (reference sequence). The ends were cut back, 3 bases at V and 8 bases at J, with 13 bases in the middle. CDR3: CASSIGTSWGYTF. The CDR3 region has the DNA TGTGCCAGTAGTATTGGGACATCCTGGGGCTACACCTTC.